The source of this TCR beta chain is a study of radiotherapy plus CTLA-4 blockade in lung cancer. With ipilimumab providing CTLA-4 blockade, focal radiation was administered to patients who had chemo-refractory metastatic non-small-cell lung cancer. Libraries were prepared by immunoSEQ multiplex PCR; TCRdb keeps only in-frame clonotypes and omits some of them. The sample gives about 120,000 clones, 78% of which show up once; 4.5% to 6.5% is in the top ten. This CDR3 has 13 residues. Germline assignment: CDR1 SGHRS and CDR2 YFSETQ. V was trimmed by 0 bases and J by 5 bases, leaving 5 bases between them.

This rearrangement joins TRBV5-1 to TRBJ1-4; D uncertain. This clonotype was sampled from a human donor with non-small cell lung cancer who had a partial response to radiotherapy plus ipilimumab. Source: peripheral blood, taken from a patient treated with radiotherapy plus ipilimumab. The CDR3 nucleotides read TGCGCCAGCAGCTTGGACATGAATGAAAAACTGTTTTTT. It yields the protein CASSLDMNEKLFF.